These 28 T cell receptor beta chains share one sample of origin, sequenced in a study of graft-versus-host responses after intestinal transplantation. Using immunoSEQ multiplex PCR, the repertoire was profiled, and TCRdb retains in-frame clones only, with some absent. The sample lists roughly 89,000 clones; 92% were seen once. No cognate antigen is known for these TCRs. Sequencing was performed on unstimulated CD4+ T cells sorted from spleen or lymph node cells, taken before intestinal transplant. These receptors were collected from a human donor who received an intestinal transplant.

The chain links TRBV6-5 to TRBJ1-2, with D possibly TRBD1 on 5 matching bases. Per the germline V gene, CDR1 is MNHEY and CDR2 is SVGAGI. The CDR3 covers 12 residues. V gave up 5 bases and J gave up 2 bases, with 6 bases separating them. Here the CDR3 DNA reads TGTGCCAGCAGTCGACAGAACTATGGCTACACCTTC. Translation: CASSRQNYGYTF.

The rearrangement links TRBV4-1 to TRBJ2-7, with unresolved D. The CDR3 runs 16 residues. CDR1 MGHRA and CDR2 YSYEKL come from the germline V gene. V was clipped by 3 bases and J by 0 bases, with 15 bases between them. CDR3 sequence (DNA): TGCGCCAGCAGCCAGCAGGCGTCAGAACTCTCCTACGAGCAGTACTTC. Translation: CASSQQASELSYEQYF.

This rearrangement joins TRBV14 to TRBJ2-3; TRBD2 is a possible D gene (5 bases). Between the trimmed V and J ends, which lost 4 bases and 2 bases, there was a span of 16 bases. The germline V gene has CDR1 SGHDN and CDR2 FVKESK. CDR3 length: 16 amino acids. CDR3 DNA sequence: TGTGCCAGCAGCCGGGTTGTGAGGGCGGCCACAGATACGCAGTATTTT. Its protein product is CASSRVVRAATDTQYF.

V is TRBV28 and J is TRBJ1-4, with 7 bases lining up with TRBD1. CDR1 and CDR2 from the germline V gene are MDHEN and SYDVKM. The CDR3 totals 16 residues. V dropped 3 bases and J dropped 5; count of bases not matched to a gene: 9. The CDR3, as DNA: TGTGCCAGCAGTTTGACCGGACAGGCGCAAAATGAAAAACTGTTTTTT. Residues: CASSLTGQAQNEKLFF.

The J gene is TRBJ1-1, the V gene TRBV4-1, with TRBD1 identical over 8 bases. The germline V gene has CDR1 MGHRA and CDR2 YSYEKL. V was pared by 0 bases and J by 3 bases, with 9 bases of the junction left unmatched. This CDR3 region has 17 residues. CDR3 protein: CASSQDSRGPSDTEAFF. CDR3 nucleotide sequence: TGCGCCAGCAGCCAAGATAGCAGGGGGCCCTCGGACACTGAAGCTTTCTTT.

The chain joins TRBV7-2 to TRBJ1-2; 8 positions match TRBD1. V lost 5 bases to trimming and J lost 4 bases; unmatched junction nucleotides: 9. CDR3 length: 15 amino acids. Germline CDR1 and CDR2: SGHTA and FQGNSA. The CDR3 DNA reads as TGTGCCAGCAGCCCGGACAGGGTATCCTCCTATGGCTACACCTTC. As protein: CASSPDRVSSYGYTF.

The chain links TRBV27 to TRBJ1-4, with D unresolved. Trimming removed 6 bases at V and 8 bases at J, with 19 bases between. Germline CDR1 is MNHEY and CDR2 is SMNVEV (reference sequence). The CDR3 sequence is 15 residues long. The CDR3 DNA sequence: TGTGCCAGCAGACGTAACAGCCCTGCAGGAGAAAAACTGTTTTTT. Encoded protein: CASRRNSPAGEKLFF.

The rearrangement joins TRBV11-1 to TRBJ1-1, with 8 bases matching TRBD1. The CDR3 consists of 12 residues. CDR1 is SGHAT, CDR2 FQDESV, per germline (reference sequence). With 5 bases clipped from V and 7 bases from J, the junction kept 3 bases outside the gene matches. The CDR3 loop is CASSRQGFEAFF. CDR3 coding DNA: TGTGCCAGCAGCCGACAGGGGTTTGAAGCTTTCTTT.

The chain recombines TRBV19 with TRBJ2-2; 8 bases align to TRBD2. The ends lost 3 bases at V and 5 bases at J; junction bases unmatched: 11. The germline gives CDR1 LNHDA, CDR2 SQIVND (reference sequence). The CDR3 loop spans 17 amino acids. CDR3 protein: CASSIFGAGGRTGELFF. CDR3 in DNA: TGTGCCAGTAGTATCTTCGGGGCGGGGGGAAGAACCGGGGAGCTGTTTTTT.

As concerns this clone: At one boundary the junction diverges from the germline segment, which might be a read error. This chain connects TRBV30 to TRBJ1-6; D unclear. The germline CDR1 and CDR2 sequences are GTSNPN and SVGIG (reference sequence). This CDR3 is built from 9 residues. CDR3 residues: CAWSVEVAF. CDR3 bases: TGTGCCTGGAGTGTTGAGGTAGCCTTT.

The chain has TRBV4-1 and TRBJ2-1; 14 bases fit TRBD2. The junction had 4 bases not matched to a gene; V was cut back by 4 bases and J by 5 bases. There are 16 residues in the CDR3. Germline V gene lookup returns CDR1 MGHRA and CDR2 YSYEKL. The CDR3, as DNA: TGCGCCAGCAGCCCGACTAGCGGGAGGGGAAACAATGAGCAGTTCTTC. Its translation: CASSPTSGRGNNEQFF.

The rearrangement links TRBV4-3 to TRBJ2-5; D unresolved. This CDR3 region has 15 residues. Trimming pared 0 bases from V and 7 bases from J, leaving 15 bases between. CDR1 LGHNA and CDR2 YSLEER come from the germline V gene. CDR3 amino acids: CASSQDLFQSGTQYF. CDR3 sequence (DNA): TGCGCCAGCAGCCAAGATCTCTTTCAATCAGGGACCCAGTACTTC.

The rearrangement links TRBV18 to TRBJ2-2; no clear D. Trimming cost V 3 bases and J 5 bases, with 16 bases left between them. Germline-derived CDR1 and CDR2 are KGHSH and LQKENI. CDR3 length: 16 amino acids. The CDR3 loop is CASSPQAQIETGELFF. DNA of the CDR3: TGTGCCAGCTCACCCCAAGCACAGATAGAGACCGGGGAGCTGTTTTTT.

The chain links TRBV30 to TRBJ2-1, with 7 bases identical to TRBD2. This CDR3 comprises 14 residues. V lost 5 bases, J lost 2 bases, and 6 bases stayed unmatched. Germline assignment: CDR1 GTSNPN and CDR2 SVGIG (reference sequence). CDR3 nucleotides: TGTGCCTGGGATCGGGGGACTACCTACAATGAGCAGTTCTTC. As protein: CAWDRGTTYNEQFF. Combining the CDR3 with reference TRBV30 and TRBJ2-1 gives the whole variable domain SQTIHQWPATLVQPVGSPLSLECTVEGTSNPNLYWYRQAAGRGLQLLFYSVGIGQISSEVPQNLSASRPQDRQFILSSKKLLLSDSGFYLCAWDRGTTYNEQFFGPGTRLTVL.

The chain recombines TRBV6-1 with TRBJ1-1; D might be TRBD1 (5 bases). V was trimmed by 6 bases and J by 1 base, leaving 15 bases between them. CDR3 length equals 15 residues. Germline assignment: CDR1 MNHNS and CDR2 SASEGT. CDR3 DNA sequence: TGTGCCAGCAGACAGGAACTAGCCAGGAACACTGAAGCTTTCTTT. Protein sequence: CASRQELARNTEAFF.

The chain links TRBV1 to TRBJ2-3; the table assigns TRBD2, which was not confirmed against the DNA. TRBV1 corresponds to a pseudogene. The CDR3 is made up of 12 amino acids. The CDR3 DNA is TGCACCAGCAGCCTAGCAACAGATACGCAGTATTTT. The encoded protein is CTSSLATDTQYF.

The chain links TRBV19 to TRBJ1-5, with TRBD1 as a possible D gene (6 bases). The CDR3 runs 14 residues. V lost 0 bases to trimming and J lost 7 bases, with 10 bases between them. Germline-derived CDR1 and CDR2 are LNHDA and SQIVND (reference sequence). The CDR3 coding sequence is TGTGCCAGTAGTATAGAGGGGGCTCGGCAGCCCCAGCATTTT. Encoded protein: CASSIEGARQPQHF.

The genes are TRBV5-1 and TRBJ1-1, with unresolved D. V was cut by 5 bases and J by 0 bases, with 17 bases left in between. The germline V gene encodes CDR1 SGHRS and CDR2 YFSETQ. The length of the CDR3 is 16 residues. CDR3 sequence reads: CASSRGWQELNTEAFF. The DNA of the CDR3 is TGCGCCAGCAGTCGGGGATGGCAGGAGTTGAACACTGAAGCTTTCTTT.

This clone was picked up one time. The chain couples TRBV15 to TRBJ2-1; 7 positions match TRBD2. The CDR3 contains 14 residues. Germline-derived CDR1 and CDR2 are LNHNV and YYDKDF (reference sequence). V lost 3 bases, J lost 4 bases, and 3 bases stayed unmatched. In DNA, the CDR3 is TGTGCCACCAGCAGGGGGACTACATACAATGAGCAGTTCTTC. Translating it yields CATSRGTTYNEQFF. The full variable domain, rest sourced from reference TRBV15 and TRBJ2-1, is DAMVIQNPRYQVTQFGKPVTLSCSQTLNHNVMYWYQQKSSQAPKLLFHYYDKDFNNEADTPDNFQSRRPNTSFCFLDIRSPGLGDTAMYLCATSRGTTYNEQFFGPGTRLTVL.

The rearrangement uses TRBV18 and TRBJ1-5, with TRBD1 as a possible D gene (6 bases). The CDR3 runs 16 residues. The germline V gene encodes CDR1 KGHSH and CDR2 LQKENI. The V gene lost 3 bases and the J gene lost 2 bases, with 14 bases spanning the gap. As DNA, the CDR3 is TGTGCCAGCTCACCTTCTCCGGGGGGCGGCAATCAGCCCCAGCATTTT. It specifies CASSPSPGGGNQPQHF.

The chain joins TRBV29-1 to TRBJ1-2; a possible D gene is TRBD1 (6 bases). The CDR3 has 12 amino acids. Per germline, CDR1 SQVTM and CDR2 ANQGSEA. V was cut by 4 bases and J by 4 bases, with 10 bases left in between. The CDR3 here is CSVVQGSYGYTF. The CDR3 coding sequence is TGCAGCGTTGTACAGGGAAGCTATGGCTACACCTTC.

The V and J genes are TRBV6-1 and TRBJ1-1, with D possibly being TRBD1 (6 bases). There are 13 residues in the CDR3. Deletions cut 8 bases from V and 1 base from J, with 11 bases between. The germline CDR1 and CDR2 sequences are MNHNS and SASEGT. The CDR3, as DNA: TGTGCCAGCCTAGGACAGACGAACACTGAAGCTTTCTTT. As protein: CASLGQTNTEAFF.

The chain employs TRBV12-5 and TRBJ1-1, with 7 bases matching TRBD1. CDR3 size: 15 residues. Per germline, CDR1 LGHNT and CDR2 FRNRAP. Trimming cost V 1 base and J 2 bases; bases outside gene matches: 4. This CDR3 is CASGLGDSRNTEAFF. DNA of the CDR3: TGTGCTAGTGGTTTGGGGGACAGTCGAAACACTGAAGCTTTCTTT.

V usage is TRBV5-1 and J usage is TRBJ1-1; 7 nucleotides line up with TRBD1. J gave up 4 bases and V 4 bases, and 16 bases lay outside the gene matches. This CDR3 is built from 17 residues. Germline CDR1 is SGHRS and CDR2 is YFSETQ. The chain's CDR3 is CASSADRVGVSATEAFF. The DNA for the CDR3 is TGCGCCAGCAGCGCCGACAGGGTTGGGGTTAGCGCCACTGAAGCTTTCTTT. Together with reference TRBV5-1 and TRBJ1-1, the CDR3 gives the full variable domain: KAGVTQTPRYLIKTRGQQVTLSCSPISGHRSVSWYQQTPGQGLQFLFEYFSETQRNKGNFPGRFSGRQFSNSRSEMNVSTLELGDSALYLCASSADRVGVSATEAFFGQGTRLTVV.

The rearrangement joins TRBV2 to TRBJ2-7; 8 positions match TRBD2. The CDR3 is made up of 14 amino acids. The V gene's germline CDR1 is SNHLY and CDR2 FYNNEI. The junction had 4 bases not matched to a gene; V was cut back by 3 bases and J by 3 bases. CDR3 sequence: CASSDGGRSYEQYF. The CDR3 DNA reads TGTGCCAGCAGTGATGGCGGGAGGAGCTACGAGCAGTACTTC.

The chain uses TRBV4-3 and TRBJ1-4; 9 bases are shared with TRBD1. CDR3 length: 16 residues. Trimming cost V 5 bases and J 7 bases; bases outside gene matches: 11. Germline CDR1 and CDR2: LGHNA and YSLEER. The CDR3 bases are TGCGCCAGCAGCGTGAAGTCGGGGACAGGGAGTGAAAAACTGTTTTTT. Translated: CASSVKSGTGSEKLFF.

The chain employs TRBV6-5 and TRBJ2-7, with 12 bases lining up with TRBD2. Unmatched junction bases numbered 5, after V lost 5 bases and J lost 3 bases. The V gene's germline CDR1 is MNHEY and CDR2 SVGAGI. This CDR3 is 15 amino acids long. The CDR3 nucleotides read TGTGCCAGCAGTGGAACTAGCGGGGGGTTCTACGAGCAGTACTTC. Its protein is CASSGTSGGFYEQYF.

This chain uses TRBV15 with TRBJ1-4, with D tentatively TRBD1 (6 bases). There are 20 residues in the CDR3. Trimming took 1 base from V and 6 from J, leaving 27 bases between them. Germline V gives CDR1 LNHNV, CDR2 YYDKDF (reference sequence). CDR3 region: CATSRGKQGLTHSHDEKLFF. The CDR3 DNA sequence: TGTGCCACCAGCAGAGGTAAACAGGGACTAACACACTCCCACGATGAAAAACTGTTTTTT.